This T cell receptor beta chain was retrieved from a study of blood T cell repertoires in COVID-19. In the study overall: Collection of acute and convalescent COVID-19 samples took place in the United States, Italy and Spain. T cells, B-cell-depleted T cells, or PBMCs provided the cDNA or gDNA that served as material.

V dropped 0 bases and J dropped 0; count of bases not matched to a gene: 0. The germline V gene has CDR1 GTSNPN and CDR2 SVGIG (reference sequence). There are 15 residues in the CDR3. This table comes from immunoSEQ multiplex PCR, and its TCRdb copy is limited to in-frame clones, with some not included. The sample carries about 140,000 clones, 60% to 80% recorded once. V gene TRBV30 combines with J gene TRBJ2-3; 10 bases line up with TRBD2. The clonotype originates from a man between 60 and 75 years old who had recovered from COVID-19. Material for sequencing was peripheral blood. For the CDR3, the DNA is TGTGCCTGGAGTGTACTAGCGGGAAGCACAGATACGCAGTATTTT. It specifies CAWSVLAGSTDTQYF.